The entry below gives a single TCR beta chain sequence along with its context. Its antigen is unidentified. The record originates from a study of graft-versus-host responses after intestinal transplantation. V was pared by 5 bases and J by 3 bases, with 11 bases between. The germline gives CDR1 SGHNT, CDR2 YENEEA. The CDR3 covers 14 residues. Whole-study findings and limits: In patients with graft-donor T cell macrochimerism, allograft graft-versus-host to host-versus-graft clonal ratios were high. Investigators detected GvH clones in recipient marrow, with some emerging earlier in ileum or blood.

Profiling relied on immunoSEQ multiplex PCR, and the TCRdb table lists in-frame clones only, not all of them. The sample has 90,000 to 120,000 clones, about nine tenths seen once. The sequenced sample was unstimulated CD4+ T cells sorted from spleen or lymph node cells, obtained before transplant. V is TRBV11-3 and J is TRBJ2-1; unclear D gene. This TCR was sampled from a human donor who was the organ donor for an intestinal transplant. The CDR3 loop reads CASSASMGYNEQFF. CDR3 nucleotide sequence: TGTGCCAGCAGCGCCTCCATGGGCTACAATGAGCAGTTCTTC.